The 25 T cell receptor beta chains presented below share a single source sample, sequenced in a study of technical replicates of blood from four donors. Sequencing was performed with immunoSEQ multiplex PCR; in TCRdb, only in-frame clones are kept and a portion is missing. The sample carries about 57,000 clones, approximately 86% recorded once. The material sequenced was PBMCs. The receptor set was obtained from a human donor in good health. Some clones in this sample may be carry-over from other donors' samples.

The chain uses TRBV4-1 and TRBJ2-2, with D unresolved. The germline V gene has CDR1 MGHRA and CDR2 YSYEKL. V lost 1 base to trimming and J lost 6 bases, with 12 bases between them. The CDR3 extends over 15 amino acids. CDR3 region: CASSQVPRGAGELFF. The CDR3 DNA reads as TGCGCCAGCAGCCAAGTCCCTAGAGGAGCCGGGGAGCTGTTTTTT.

This clone is a singleton in its sample. V usage is TRBV18 and J usage is TRBJ1-2; 10 nucleotides align to TRBD1. This CDR3 is built from 12 residues. Germline CDR1 KGHSH, CDR2 LQKENI. Germline trimming cut 8 bases from V and 6 bases from J; bases unmatched to any gene: 3. CDR3 DNA sequence: TGTGCCAGCATTGGACAGGGGGATGGCTACACCTTC. Residues: CASIGQGDGYTF. The variable domain in full, completed from reference TRBV18 and TRBJ1-2, reads NAGVMQNPRHLVRRRGQEARLRCSPMKGHSHVYWYRQLPEEGLKFMVYLQKENIIDESGMPKERFSAEFPKEGPSILRIQQVVRGDSAAYFCASIGQGDGYTFGSGTRLTVV.

The J gene is TRBJ2-3, the V gene TRBV4-3, with a possible D match to TRBD2 (6 bases). The CDR3 extends over 15 amino acids. The germline V and J ends were trimmed by 5 bases and 2 bases, with 14 bases remaining between them. Germline assignment: CDR1 LGHNA and CDR2 YSLEER. The DNA of the CDR3 is TGCGCCAGCAGCTTAACCGCGGGGCCCACAGATACGCAGTATTTT. Protein product: CASSLTAGPTDTQYF.

The rearrangement joins TRBV29-1 to TRBJ2-7; 8 bases align to TRBD2. Trimming cost V 3 bases and J 4 bases; bases outside gene matches: 5. The CDR3 extends over 13 amino acids. Germline V lookup: CDR1 SQVTM, CDR2 ANQGSEA. The CDR3 DNA reads as TGCAGCGTTGAGGGACTAGGATCGTACGAGCAGTACTTC. Translation: CSVEGLGSYEQYF.

This rearrangement joins TRBV6-1 to TRBJ1-2, with 10 nucleotides matching TRBD1. V lost 2 bases to trimming and J lost 6 bases; unmatched junction nucleotides: 3. The CDR3 has 14 amino acids. From germline, CDR1 is MNHNS and CDR2 SASEGT. CDR3 nucleotides: TGTGCCAGCAGTGAAAGGGGACAGGGGAATGGCTACACCTTC. Protein sequence: CASSERGQGNGYTF.

This chain links TRBV5-6 with TRBJ1-5; D ambiguous. CDR3 length equals 14 residues. From germline, CDR1 is SGHDT and CDR2 YYEEEE. V lost 4 bases and J lost 2, with 10 bases in between. The CDR3 spells CASSRRDRNQPQHF. CDR3 DNA: TGTGCCAGCAGCCGGAGGGATCGCAATCAGCCCCAGCATTTT.

The chain employs TRBV2 and TRBJ1-1; the D gene is possibly TRBD1 (6 bases). Trimming took 9 bases from V and 0 from J, leaving 17 bases between them. Germline V CDR1 and CDR2: SNHLY, FYNNEI. The CDR3 length is 15 residues. CDR3 sequence reads: CASNPQGLVNTEAFF. In nucleotides, the CDR3 is TGTGCCAGTAATCCTCAGGGGCTGGTGAACACTGAAGCTTTCTTT.

This rearrangement joins TRBV5-8 to TRBJ1-2; 8 bases line up with TRBD1. The CDR3 has 15 residues. V lost 0 bases and J lost 10; bases outside the gene matches: 11. Germline-derived CDR1 and CDR2 are SGHTS and YDEGEE. The CDR3: CASSLAGQGARVYTF. The CDR3 DNA is TGTGCCAGCAGCTTGGCTGGGCAGGGGGCCAGAGTCTACACCTTC.

V is TRBV6-6 and J is TRBJ2-3; possibly TRBD2 for D (6 bases). V lost 5 bases, J lost 1 base, and 13 bases lay in between. This CDR3 contains 15 residues. Germline lookup yields CDR1 MNHNY and CDR2 SVGAGI (reference sequence). Written as DNA, the CDR3 is TGTGCCAGCAGTGGGAGCCAGCGGGGCACAGATACGCAGTATTTT. Its translation is CASSGSQRGTDTQYF.

The chain combines TRBV4-1 with TRBJ2-5, with TRBD1 matching over 7 bases. Near its end, the DNA agrees better with TRBJ2-7, so the J call may be wrong. CDR3 length: 15 residues. Germline V gene lookup returns CDR1 MGHRA and CDR2 YSYEKL. CDR3 in amino acids: CASSQDPGTDYEQYF. The CDR3 nucleotides are TGCGCCAGCAGCCAAGACCCCGGGACAGATTACGAGCAGTACTTC.

The chain is built from TRBV2 and TRBJ2-7, with no clear D. The ends were cut back, 3 bases at V and 3 bases at J, with 9 bases in the middle. The CDR3 runs to 13 residues. Germline CDR1 SNHLY, CDR2 FYNNEI. CDR3 in amino acids: CASSDSGNYEQYF. CDR3 sequence (DNA): TGTGCCAGCAGTGATTCAGGTAACTACGAGCAGTACTTC.

The chain joins TRBV30 to TRBJ2-2; D unclear. The ends were cut back, 3 bases at V and 9 bases at J, with 8 bases in the middle. Germline V gene sequence: CDR1 GTSNPN, CDR2 SVGIG (reference sequence). The length of the CDR3 is 11 residues. The DNA for the CDR3 is TGTGCCTGGAGCGAGCGCCGGGAGCTGTTTTTT. This encodes CAWSERRELFF.

The chain combines TRBV27 with TRBJ1-1; D is undetermined. V was pared by 6 bases and J by 0 bases, with 8 bases between. CDR1 and CDR2 (germline): MNHEY, SMNVEV (reference sequence). The CDR3 spans 13 residues. The CDR3 DNA reads TGTGCCAGCAGAAGCCCCTTGAACACTGAAGCTTTCTTT. Translating it yields CASRSPLNTEAFF.

The chain recombines TRBV30 with TRBJ1-3; D gene uncertain. The CDR3 runs 15 residues. Germline V gene data show CDR1 as GTSNPN and CDR2 as SVGIG (reference sequence). Trimming pared 4 bases from V and 0 bases from J, leaving 13 bases between. CDR3 in amino acids: CAWTLRESSGNTIYF. CDR3 DNA sequence: TGTGCCTGGACCCTCCGGGAGTCCTCTGGAAACACCATATATTTT.

The chain employs TRBV7-2 and TRBJ1-2; D is ambiguous. V was cut by 0 bases and J by 4 bases, with 12 bases left in between. The germline CDR1 and CDR2 sequences are SGHTA and FQGNSA. This CDR3 is built from 15 residues. This chain's CDR3 is CASSLAVELPYGYTF. As DNA, the CDR3 is TGTGCCAGCAGCTTAGCCGTGGAGCTCCCCTATGGCTACACCTTC.

The chain links TRBV2 to TRBJ2-3; 9 positions agree with TRBD2. The junction had 13 bases not matched to a gene; V was cut back by 7 bases and J by 5 bases. CDR1 is SNHLY, CDR2 FYNNEI, per germline. The CDR3 has 16 residues. The CDR3 spells CASMTRLASGEDTQYF. For the CDR3, the DNA is TGTGCCAGCATGACCCGGTTGGCTAGCGGGGAAGATACGCAGTATTTT.

The V and J genes are TRBV7-2 and TRBJ2-3, with 10 bases identical to TRBD1. The CDR3 totals 17 residues. V shed 8 bases and J 6 bases; nucleotides not matched to a gene: 17. Germline V CDR1 and CDR2: SGHTA, FQGNSA. As DNA, the CDR3 is TGTGCCAGCTCCAGGGCCTACGGGACAGGGGTCCCGGATACGCAGTATTTT. As protein: CASSRAYGTGVPDTQYF.

The gene calls are TRBV6-5 and TRBJ1-6; D is perhaps TRBD1 (6 bases). Germline V CDR1 and CDR2: MNHEY, SVGAGI. V dropped 7 bases and J dropped 7 bases, with 14 bases sitting between them. The length of the CDR3 is 14 residues. The CDR3 sequence: CASMGAGGNSPLHF. CDR3 bases: TGTGCCAGCATGGGGGCCGGGGGGAATTCACCCCTCCACTTT.

The chain has TRBV4-3 and TRBJ2-5; D gene uncertain. The CDR3 runs 15 residues. V was cut by 2 bases and J by 2 bases, with 12 bases left in between. Germline V CDR1 and CDR2: LGHNA, YSLEER. The CDR3 reads CASSQFQGGQETQYF. Written as DNA, the CDR3 is TGCGCCAGCAGCCAATTCCAAGGCGGACAAGAGACCCAGTACTTC.

This clone was observed a single time. This chain joins TRBV7-9 and TRBJ2-7; 7 bases are shared with TRBD1. CDR1 is SEHNR, CDR2 FQNEAQ, per germline (reference sequence). The CDR3 runs to 13 residues. Trimming removed 6 bases from V and 3 bases from J; junction bases left unmatched: 5. The CDR3 DNA is TGTGCCAGCAGTTCCGGGACAGACTACGAGCAGTACTTC. Protein sequence: CASSSGTDYEQYF.

The chain uses TRBV5-1 and TRBJ1-1, with D tentatively TRBD1 (5 bases). V lost 1 base and J 4 bases, leaving 8 bases between the germline ends. CDR1 SGHRS and CDR2 YFSETQ come from the germline V gene. The length of the CDR3 is 13 residues. CDR3 sequence (DNA): TGCGCCAGCAGCTTGCAGGGCGGCACTGAAGCTTTCTTT. Translation: CASSLQGGTEAFF.

The chain links TRBV6-1 to TRBJ1-6; D may be TRBD1 (6 bases). The CDR3 has 16 residues. CDR1 and CDR2 from the germline V gene are MNHNS and SASEGT. Trimming shortened V by 1 base and J by 7 bases, and 14 bases separated the two germline ends. CDR3 loop: CASSEGTAWGNSPLHF. The CDR3 DNA sequence: TGTGCCAGCAGTGAAGGGACAGCCTGGGGAAATTCACCCCTCCACTTT.

The chain employs TRBV7-8 and TRBJ1-2; 10 nucleotides align to TRBD1. Germline V gene sequence: CDR1 SGHVS, CDR2 FQNEAQ. Germline trimming cut 4 bases from V and 6 bases from J; bases unmatched to any gene: 5. This CDR3 comprises 14 residues. This CDR3 is CASSWGQGPHGYTF. The DNA for the CDR3 is TGTGCCAGCAGCTGGGGACAGGGGCCCCATGGCTACACCTTC.

This clone was seen only a few times. The rearrangement uses TRBV29-1 and TRBJ1-2; a possible D gene is TRBD1 (5 bases). The CDR3 covers 12 residues. V lost 4 bases, J lost 8 bases, and 14 bases lay in between. Germline V gives CDR1 SQVTM, CDR2 ANQGSEA. The CDR3 DNA reads TGCAGCGTTGGGGGAGGGGAGAGCGGCTACACCTTC. Its translation is CSVGGGESGYTF.

This clone was observed a handful of times. The J gene is TRBJ2-2, the V gene TRBV19; D is possibly TRBD2 (5 bases). CDR1 LNHDA and CDR2 SQIVND come from the germline V gene (reference sequence). The CDR3 spans 15 residues. V shed 2 bases and J shed 2 bases, with 9 bases lying between them. The CDR3 nucleotides are TGTGCCAGTAGTATAATAGAGGGAAACACCGGGGAGCTGTTTTTT. This sequence encodes CASSIIEGNTGELFF.